This T cell receptor beta chain originates from a study of T-cell memory formation after mild COVID-19 (dated by TCRdb to 2020 to 2022). At the level of the whole study: TCR sequence clusters from the two donors were found to be largely donor specific. T-cell clones expanding and contracting after mild COVID-19 in two donors were tracked by longitudinal TCRalpha and TCRbeta repertoire sequencing. Two young, previously healthy adult volunteers, one female and one male, were included in the cohort. What the work shows at the level of the full study, not this receptor alone: Only a couple of mild cases were covered in the study, and larger cohorts including severe cases with pre-infection samples were considered necessary. Whether the second-wave clones peaking on day 37 were SARS-CoV-2 specific was not confirmed. Balanced CD4/CD8 phenotypes were observed for clones contracting from day 15 to 85, whereas a bias towards CD4+ was observed for a second wave of clones expanding from day 15 to 37. Contracting CD4+ clones were found mainly in CM and EM memory subsets, while CD8+ clones were enriched in EMRA. Some responding clones were found in pre-infection memory, which suggests that pre-existing cross-reactive memory T cells took part in the SARS-CoV-2 response.

A note on this clonotype: Which antigen it targets is not known. Base qualities are not recorded, but no much larger clone differs from it by a single base.

Ficoll-Paque density gradient centrifugation was the method used to isolate PBMCs. Instrument used: Illumina NovaSeq 6000. Using 5'RACE with constant-segment primers, TCRalpha and TCRbeta cDNA libraries were constructed, with sample barcodes and unique molecular identifiers added in the process. Trizol reagent was used to extract RNA from every sample. Library amplification was performed in two PCR steps, and a second sample barcode and Illumina TruSeq adapters were introduced in the second step. Libraries were sequenced on an Illumina NovaSeq with 2 x 150 bp paired-end reads. In the original analysis: The reads were demultiplexed and collapsed into UMI-guided consensus sequences using migec v1.2.7. With mixcr v2.1.11, UMI consensuses were aligned to TRA and TRB V and J templates and assembled into clonotypes. Clonotypes were classified as expanded or contracted when called significant by both edgeR and NoisET, with noise models trained on biological replicates. For edgeR calls, a false discovery rate-adjusted p below 0.01 and a log2 fold-change threshold of 1 were applied. PCA with hierarchical clustering of max-normalized trajectories of the 1000 most abundant clonotypes was used as exploratory dynamics analysis. Separately sequenced CD4+ and CD8+ repertoires were used to assign the CD4 or CD8 phenotype of responding clones. TCRdb applied fastp at Q25 and MiXCR to the public reads, then kept only in-frame beta chains. For every CDR3 protein sequence, its rows merge into one entry that carries the most common genes and DNA. TCRdb's processing, not the study's, gives the V and J calls here. The sample table holds 98,000 or so distinct CDR3 sequences, of which roughly a sixth were seen once. The biggest ten clones account for roughly 6% of the sample.

According to the germline V gene, CDR1 reads MDHEN and CDR2 reads SYDVKM. V is pruned by 3 bases and J by 8 bases, leaving 4 bases of the junction without a gene match. Reading from cysteine to phenylalanine, the CDR3 counts 14 amino acids. Only CDR3 DNA remains: 42 bases, in frame from the first base. The sequenced sample was PBMCs or a T cell subset sorted from them (not recorded which). The source is a man aged 18 to 30 who had mild COVID-19 (a few samples of this study predate the infection). The sample titles of this study are shuffled in the database, so cell type and time point are left out; the donor was told from shared clones. Recombination linked TRBV28 to TRBJ1-2; a stretch of 12 junction bases matches TRBD1. The CDR3 protein: CASSLGQGAGGYTF. The DNA reads TGTGCCAGCAGTTTGGGACAGGGGGCTGGGGGCTACACCTTC.